These 30 T cell receptor beta chains share one sample of origin, sequenced in a study of blood T cell repertoires in COVID-19. Produced via immunoSEQ multiplex PCR; TCRdb's table is partial and in-frame only. The profile shows under 200,000 clones, approximately 84% of them singletons. The sample consisted of peripheral blood. The receptors originated from a human donor with acute or convalescent COVID-19. The donor label of this sample is uncertain.

The CDR3: CASTWDTFTYEQYF. DNA for the CDR3: TGTGCCAGCACCTGGGACACGTTCACCTACGAGCAGTACTTC. The genes are TRBV2 and TRBJ2-7; D may be TRBD1 (6 bases). V was cut by 7 bases and J by 2 bases, with 15 bases left in between. The CDR3 spans 14 residues. Germline lookup yields CDR1 SNHLY and CDR2 FYNNEI. The complete variable domain, with remaining parts taken from reference TRBV2 and TRBJ2-7, reads EPEVTQTPSHQVTQMGQEVILRCVPISNHLYFYWYRQILGQKVEFLVSFYNNEISEKSEIFDDQFSVERPDGSNFTLKIRSTKLEDSAMYFCASTWDTFTYEQYFGPGTRLTVT.

This clone was seen a single time. The chain uses TRBV28 and TRBJ2-3; 10 positions match TRBD1. The CDR3 loop spans 16 amino acids. CDR1 and CDR2 from the germline V gene are MDHEN and SYDVKM. The V segment lost 5 bases and the J segment 1 base; nucleotides outside the gene matches: 6. This CDR3 is CASSTRQGAGTDTQYF. The CDR3 bases are TGTGCCAGCAGTACCCGACAGGGGGCTGGCACAGATACGCAGTATTTT.

The rearrangement links TRBV7-8 to TRBJ2-2; 16 positions agree with TRBD2. Germline trimming cut 3 bases from V and 4 bases from J; bases unmatched to any gene: 14. Germline CDR1 SGHVS, CDR2 FQNEAQ. This CDR3 spans 21 amino acids. CDR3 sequence reads: CASSFKAPGLAGGRGTGELFF. CDR3 nucleotides: TGTGCCAGCAGCTTCAAGGCCCCGGGACTAGCGGGAGGGCGTGGCACCGGGGAGCTGTTTTTT.

V and J are TRBV29-1 and TRBJ2-3; 11 nucleotides line up with TRBD2. Germline CDR1 reads SQVTM; CDR2 reads ANQGSEA. The trim removed 4 bases at V and 0 bases at J, leaving 9 bases unmatched. The CDR3 has 17 amino acids. The DNA for the CDR3 is TGCAGCGTTGGGGGGGCTAGCGGGAGGAGGAGCACAGATACGCAGTATTTT. Encoded protein: CSVGGASGRRSTDTQYF.

V gene TRBV19 combines with J gene TRBJ2-7; no reliable D call. CDR1 LNHDA and CDR2 SQIVND come from the germline V gene (reference sequence). The ends were cut back, 4 bases at V and 4 bases at J, with 17 bases in the middle. The CDR3 sequence is 15 residues long. CDR3 amino acids: CASSSSSVSGYEQYF. DNA of the CDR3: TGTGCCAGTAGTAGTTCCTCAGTTTCCGGGTACGAGCAGTACTTC. Full variable domain (outside the CDR3, taken from reference TRBV19 and TRBJ2-7): DGGITQSPKYLFRKEGQNVTLSCEQNLNHDAMYWYRQDPGQGLRLIYYSQIVNDFQKGDIAEGYSVSREKKESFPLTVTSAQKNPTAFYLCASSSSSVSGYEQYFGPGTRLTVT.

The chain has TRBV18 and TRBJ2-3; maybe TRBD2 (5 bases). CDR1 KGHSH and CDR2 LQKENI come from the germline V gene. The CDR3 contains 16 residues. The V gene lost 2 bases and the J gene lost 1 base, with 13 bases spanning the gap. DNA of the CDR3: TGTGCCAGCTCACCAAGGCAAAGTAGCGGCACAGATACGCAGTATTTT. Encoded protein: CASSPRQSSGTDTQYF. The full variable domain, with the rest looked up from reference TRBV18 and TRBJ2-3, is NAGVMQNPRHLVRRRGQEARLRCSPMKGHSHVYWYRQLPEEGLKFMVYLQKENIIDESGMPKERFSAEFPKEGPSILRIQQVVRGDSAAYFCASSPRQSSGTDTQYFGPGTRLTVL.

This sequence joins TRBV5-1 and TRBJ1-4; possible D gene TRBD1, 5 bases. The germline CDR1 and CDR2 sequences are SGHRS and YFSETQ. This CDR3 has 14 amino acids. V gave up 1 base and J gave up 8 bases, with 12 bases separating them. DNA for the CDR3: TGCGCCAGCAGCTTGACGGGGGTGAGAGAAAAACTGTTTTTT. This sequence encodes CASSLTGVREKLFF.

The J gene is TRBJ2-5, the V gene TRBV2, with D maybe TRBD2 (6 bases). The germline V and J ends were trimmed by 6 bases and 1 base, with 12 bases remaining between them. The CDR3 runs 14 residues. CDR1 and CDR2 from the germline V gene are SNHLY and FYNNEI. The CDR3 protein is CASSAGTSQETQYF. CDR3 sequence (DNA): TGTGCCAGCAGCGCAGGGACTTCCCAAGAGACCCAGTACTTC.

The chain employs TRBV5-6 and TRBJ2-1; 9 nucleotides align to TRBD2. Trimming at V came to 3 bases and at J to 4 bases, leaving 5 bases not matched to a gene. CDR1 is SGHDT and CDR2 is YYEEEE in the germline V gene. The CDR3 consists of 15 residues. DNA of the CDR3: TGTGCCAGCAGCTCCCCAGCGGGAGGTTACAATGAGCAGTTCTTC. Its translation is CASSSPAGGYNEQFF.

The rearrangement joins TRBV6-6 to TRBJ2-3; D gene uncertain. In germline, CDR1 is MNHNY, CDR2 SVGAGI (reference sequence). The ends were cut back, 6 bases at V and 2 bases at J, with 12 bases in the middle. This CDR3 has 14 residues. The CDR3 DNA reads as TGTGCCAGCAGAACCGCCAGAAACACAGATACGCAGTATTTT. This encodes CASRTARNTDTQYF.

The chain employs TRBV30 and TRBJ1-1; 10 bases are a match to TRBD1. With 0 bases clipped from V and 5 bases from J, the junction kept 6 bases outside the gene matches. The CDR3 consists of 15 residues. Looked up from germline, CDR1 is GTSNPN and CDR2 is SVGIG (reference sequence). The CDR3 DNA sequence: TGTGCCTGGAGTGTACAAGGGACAGGGGTTACTGAAGCTTTCTTT. Translation gives CAWSVQGTGVTEAFF.

The J gene is TRBJ2-2, the V gene TRBV7-2, with 11 positions matching TRBD1. Germline CDR1 SGHTA, CDR2 FQGNSA. The CDR3 consists of 16 residues. The trim removed 5 bases at V and 5 bases at J, leaving 7 bases unmatched. CDR3 sequence reads: CASSLWGQGGTGELFF. DNA of the CDR3: TGTGCCAGCAGCCTCTGGGGACAGGGGGGAACCGGGGAGCTGTTTTTT.

This rearrangement joins TRBV5-1 to TRBJ2-1; the match to TRBD2 covers 15 bases. V lost 4 bases and J lost 3; bases outside the gene matches: 11. Germline V gene data show CDR1 as SGHRS and CDR2 as YFSETQ. There are 19 residues in the CDR3. CDR3 loop: CASSPRTSGGALGYNEQFF. The CDR3, as DNA: TGCGCCAGCAGCCCCCGGACTAGCGGGGGGGCTTTGGGCTACAATGAGCAGTTCTTC.

The chain couples TRBV12-5 to TRBJ1-5, with D tentatively TRBD1 (5 bases). The V and J ends lost 5 bases and 2 bases respectively, with 10 bases between them. CDR1 LGHNT and CDR2 FRNRAP come from the germline V gene. This CDR3 region has 14 residues. The CDR3 loop is CASGHGGGNQPQHF. The DNA of the CDR3 is TGTGCTAGTGGTCACGGGGGAGGCAATCAGCCCCAGCATTTT.

This chain links TRBV25-1 with TRBJ1-6; D is unclear. Deletions cut 6 bases from V and 10 bases from J, with 13 bases between. This CDR3 is built from 13 residues. The germline V gene has CDR1 MGHDK and CDR2 SYGVNS. The CDR3 DNA follows: TGTGCCAGCAGCGGGGTAGGGAGCTCACCCCTCCACTTT. Amino acids: CASSGVGSSPLHF.

This chain links TRBV3-1 (or the pseudogene TRBV3-2) with TRBJ2-1; no clear D. The CDR3 extends over 15 amino acids. The germline CDR1 and CDR2 sequences are LGHDT and YNNKEL (reference sequence). The germline V and J ends were trimmed by 4 bases and 0 bases, with 10 bases remaining between them. DNA for the CDR3: TGTGCCAGCAGCCTAAGTTGGAGCTCCTACAATGAGCAGTTCTTC. Translation gives CASSLSWSSYNEQFF.

J is TRBJ2-6 and V is TRBV7-2; TRBD2 might be the D (6 bases). The CDR3 contains 15 residues. The germline gives CDR1 SGHTA, CDR2 FQGNSA. V lost 0 bases and J 4 bases, leaving 7 bases between the germline ends. CDR3 sequence: CASSLAGRGANVLTF. DNA of the CDR3: TGTGCCAGCAGCTTAGCGGGGAGGGGGGCCAACGTCCTGACTTTC.

The rearrangement uses TRBV4-1 and TRBJ2-1; D gene uncertain. The CDR3 loop spans 17 amino acids. Germline V CDR1 and CDR2: MGHRA, YSYEKL. V shed 1 base and J shed 4 bases, with 17 bases lying between them. Here the CDR3 reads CASSQGQAPVSYNEQFF. In nucleotides, the CDR3 is TGCGCCAGCAGCCAAGGACAAGCCCCAGTATCTTACAATGAGCAGTTCTTC.

A few counts support this clone. The rearrangement links TRBV28 to TRBJ2-7; D gene ambiguous. Trimming pared 6 bases from V and 0 bases from J, leaving 9 bases between. Germline V gives CDR1 MDHEN, CDR2 SYDVKM. The CDR3 consists of 13 residues. The CDR3 sequence: CASRLYSSYEQYF. The DNA of the CDR3 is TGTGCCAGCAGACTCTATAGCTCCTACGAGCAGTACTTC.

In its sample, this clone was seen a few times. The chain uses TRBV5-1 and TRBJ1-2; possible D gene TRBD1, 5 bases. V lost 3 bases and J lost 8, with 32 bases in between. Germline V CDR1 and CDR2: SGHRS, YFSETQ. The CDR3 covers 19 residues. CDR3 sequence reads: CASSWEKAGRSLWGGGYTF. CDR3 DNA sequence: TGCGCCAGCAGCTGGGAAAAGGCGGGACGGAGCCTTTGGGGTGGAGGCTACACCTTC.

The chain joins TRBV7-8 to TRBJ1-1, with 8 bases matching TRBD1. Unmatched junction bases numbered 4, after V lost 4 bases and J lost 3 bases. The CDR3 has 14 amino acids. Germline assignment: CDR1 SGHVS and CDR2 FQNEAQ. The CDR3 loop is CASSSDRADTEAFF. The CDR3 DNA reads as TGTGCCAGCAGCTCGGACAGGGCGGACACTGAAGCTTTCTTT.

Only a few counts were recorded for this clone. V usage is TRBV9 and J usage is TRBJ2-7; 13 nucleotides agree with TRBD2. CDR3 length equals 15 residues. The germline gives CDR1 SGDLS, CDR2 YYNGEE. J gave up 7 bases and V 2 bases, and 6 bases lay outside the gene matches. This chain's CDR3 is CASSVGLAGREEQYF. CDR3 nucleotide sequence: TGTGCCAGCAGCGTGGGACTAGCGGGAAGGGAAGAGCAGTACTTC.

This chain joins TRBV7-9 and TRBJ1-2; 7 bases are a match to TRBD1. The CDR3 has 14 amino acids. Losses at the gene ends were 1 base for V and 8 bases for J; bases not matched to a gene: 7. Germline V CDR1 and CDR2: SEHNR, FQNEAQ (reference sequence). The CDR3 coding sequence is TGTGCCAGCAGCTTAGACAGGGGAAGCGGCGGCTACACCTTC. This encodes CASSLDRGSGGYTF.

CDR3 coding DNA: TGTGCCAGCAGTGAAGCCACAGGGCGGAATCAGCCCCAGCATTTT. It encodes CASSEATGRNQPQHF. The rearrangement links TRBV6-1 to TRBJ1-5; the D gene is possibly TRBD1 (6 bases). V was shortened by 0 bases and J by 4 bases, with 10 bases between the two germline ends. Germline-derived CDR1 and CDR2 are MNHNS and SASEGT. There are 15 residues in the CDR3.

V gene TRBV7-2 combines with J gene TRBJ2-1, with 11 bases lining up with TRBD2. The V gene's germline CDR1 is SGHTA and CDR2 FQGNSA. V dropped 5 bases and J dropped 5; count of bases not matched to a gene: 8. There are 16 residues in the CDR3. The CDR3 nucleotides read TGTGCCAGCAGCCCAGCACCGACTAGCGGGAACAATGAGCAGTTCTTC. The encoded protein is CASSPAPTSGNNEQFF.

The rearrangement uses TRBV19 and TRBJ1-5; 11 bases line up with TRBD1. The CDR3 is 17 residues long. The germline gives CDR1 LNHDA, CDR2 SQIVND (reference sequence). The V and J ends lost 5 bases and 7 bases, in that order; junction bases with no gene match: 13. As DNA, the CDR3 is TGTGCCAGTAGTTATTCAGGACAGGGGGCTGGAAGCCAGCCCCAGCATTTT. It encodes CASSYSGQGAGSQPQHF.

The rearrangement joins TRBV19 to TRBJ2-6; possibly TRBD1 for D (5 bases). The CDR3 is 15 residues long. Trimming took off 5 bases at V and 2 bases at J, with 10 bases between the two ends. CDR1 and CDR2 (germline): LNHDA, SQIVND (reference sequence). In DNA, the CDR3 is TGTGCCAGTAGTGCCCAGGGTACTGGGGCCAACGTCCTGACTTTC. Residues: CASSAQGTGANVLTF.

The chain is built from TRBV7-9 and TRBJ2-7, with D possibly matching TRBD2 (7 bases). V was cut by 5 bases and J by 5 bases, with 19 bases left in between. Germline V lookup: CDR1 SEHNR, CDR2 FQNEAQ (reference sequence). CDR3 length equals 15 residues. Written as DNA, the CDR3 is TGTGCCAGCAGCCCTGGGGGCGGGAGTACCCACGAGCAGTACTTC. Protein: CASSPGGGSTHEQYF.

V gene TRBV9 combines with J gene TRBJ2-3; 8 nucleotides match TRBD2. Looked up from germline, CDR1 is SGDLS and CDR2 is YYNGEE. V shed 4 bases and J 1 base; nucleotides not matched to a gene: 8. This CDR3 contains 16 residues. The CDR3 region has the DNA TGTGCCAGCAGCCCAGTTCCAGCGGGGGGCACAGATACGCAGTATTTT. This encodes CASSPVPAGGTDTQYF.

This chain joins TRBV11-2 and TRBJ2-1; weak D call: TRBD2 (5 bases). Germline loops: CDR1 SGHAT, CDR2 FQNNGV. Deletions cut 0 bases from V and 4 bases from J, with 10 bases between. The CDR3 has 15 amino acids. In nucleotides, the CDR3 is TGTGCCAGCAGCTTAGATAGACTAACTTACAATGAGCAGTTCTTC. It specifies CASSLDRLTYNEQFF.